This T cell receptor (beta chain) derives from a study of T cells in narcolepsy (dated by TCRdb to the late 2010s). About the investigation overall: Patients with narcolepsy type 1 or type 2 (NT1, NT2) were enrolled in the study together with healthy control donors. Autoreactive T cells targeting hypocretin neuron self-antigens (hypocretin, TRIB2) were sought in narcolepsy patients, and TCR Vbeta sequencing was used to track clonotypes in blood and CSF.

The protocol used for the library was the immunoSEQ multiplex PCR assay. This immuneACCESS table, as held by TCRdb, lists in-frame sequences with V and J called but not all clones. Of the missing ones, under half trace to an unresolved V gene in checked studies; the others have no known cause. The sample contains 27,000 or so clones, roughly 86% of them found a single time. The top ten clonotypes cover around 1% of the sample. For TCR Vbeta sequencing, memory CD4+ T cells were sorted ex vivo from the peripheral blood of narcolepsy patients and healthy controls. This clone was found a few times. Its binding antigen is unknown. The sample holds no much larger clone one base away, and base qualities are not on file. Broad study findings and their caveats: No sequences matching autoreactive T cell clones were present in some of the blood memory CD4+ repertoires from patients and controls. Plots that compared CSF and blood CD4+ T cell clonotypes from the same patient highlighted HCRT-specific and TRIB2-specific autoreactive clonotypes. Numbers of sequenced blood memory CD4+ clonotypes were comparable, averaging about 40,000 in patients and about 33,000 in controls. According to the report, autoreactive clonotypes were detected serially in the blood of the same patients and of different patients, but not in healthy controls.

Sequencing input: memory (CD45RA-) CD4+ T cells from blood. The cell subset or site label, read with the paper, signifies: memory T cells sorted ex vivo from peripheral blood. This clonotype was sampled from a human donor in good health.

The CDR3 protein is CASKAQFANTGELFF. The nucleotide sequence is given as TGTGCCAGCAAAGCCCAGTTCGCGAACACCGGGGAGCTGTTTTTT. The V gene is TRBV6-1 and the J gene is TRBJ2-2; no D gene call is confident. Measured from the cysteine to the phenylalanine, the CDR3 is 15 residues long. Here the CDR3 DNA is all that survives: 45 bases in frame from base 1. CDR1 is given as MNHNS and CDR2 as SASEGT, both from the germline V gene. The junction carries 12 bases between V and J, which are trimmed by 7 bases and 0 bases respectively.